This T cell receptor (beta chain) is drawn from a study of blood T cell repertoires in COVID-19. V was clipped by 11 bases and J by 3 bases; unmatched bases: 9. The CDR3 has 14 residues. Germline V lookup: CDR1 SGHNT, CDR2 YENEEA. Some clones are missing from TCRdb's copy, which holds only in-frame ones; the method was immunoSEQ multiplex PCR. The sample contains roughly 45,000 clones, roughly 88% of which appear only once. The rearrangement links TRBV11-3 to TRBJ2-7; 11 nucleotides align to TRBD1. Input material: peripheral blood. The origin of this receptor is a man aged 55 to 70 with active COVID-19. The CDR3 here is CAFLLGTGGYEQYF. The CDR3 nucleotides read TGTGCCTTCCTCTTGGGGACAGGGGGCTACGAGCAGTACTTC.